One and the same sample provided the 13 T cell receptor beta chains below, sequenced in a study of blood T cell repertoires in COVID-19. Only in-frame clones appear in the TCRdb table, and some are missing; sequencing was by immunoSEQ multiplex PCR. The data hold 72,000 or so clones, with roughly 86% observed a single time. The specimen was peripheral blood. The receptors originated from a woman aged 60-70 years with acute or convalescent COVID-19.

This chain links TRBV6-4 with TRBJ1-1, with D hard to call. V was clipped by 6 bases and J by 2 bases, with 10 bases between them. The CDR3 is 13 amino acids. Germline CDR1 is MRHNA and CDR2 is SNTAGT. For the CDR3, the DNA is TGTGCCAGCAGGAAGGACTTAAACACTGAAGCTTTCTTT. It codes for CASRKDLNTEAFF.

This CDR3 is CSASSAAYSPLHF. CDR3 nucleotides: TGCAGTGCTAGTAGCGCGGCCTATTCACCCCTCCACTTT. The chain is built from TRBV20-1 and TRBJ1-6; D unresolved. Per germline, CDR1 DFQATT and CDR2 SNEGSKA (reference sequence). Trimming removed 3 bases from V and 8 bases from J, with 11 bases in between. This CDR3 spans 13 amino acids.

The J gene is TRBJ2-2, the V gene TRBV6-5, with 7 bases that match TRBD2. V lost 6 bases to trimming and J lost 6 bases; unmatched junction nucleotides: 7. CDR3 size: 14 residues. CDR1 and CDR2 (germline): MNHEY, SVGAGI. The CDR3 sequence: CASSETSSPGELFF. The CDR3 DNA is TGTGCCAGCAGCGAGACTAGCTCGCCCGGGGAGCTGTTTTTT.

The gene calls are TRBV5-1 and TRBJ2-5; 15 bases fit TRBD2. This CDR3 has 16 residues. The junction had 6 bases not matched to a gene; V was cut back by 4 bases and J by 5 bases. CDR1 is SGHRS, CDR2 YFSETQ, per germline. The CDR3 here is CASSPGLAGGGETQYF. CDR3 sequence (DNA): TGCGCCAGCAGCCCGGGACTAGCGGGGGGTGGTGAGACCCAGTACTTC.

The chain joins TRBV9 to TRBJ2-1, with 10 bases matching TRBD2. Per germline, CDR1 SGDLS and CDR2 YYNGEE. Unmatched junction bases numbered 12, after V lost 1 base and J lost 8 bases. This CDR3 region has 17 residues. This CDR3 is CASSVSYIAGGLHEQFF. CDR3 DNA sequence: TGTGCCAGCAGCGTATCCTACATAGCGGGGGGACTCCATGAGCAGTTCTTC.

The V and J genes are TRBV7-8 and TRBJ2-7; 10 nucleotides agree with TRBD2. Trimming removed 0 bases from V and 5 bases from J; junction bases left unmatched: 10. This CDR3 comprises 17 residues. Per germline, CDR1 SGHVS and CDR2 FQNEAQ. The CDR3 here is CASSLAVLRTSGDEQYF. The DNA for the CDR3 is TGTGCCAGCAGCTTAGCAGTCCTTAGGACTAGCGGAGACGAGCAGTACTTC.

This chain uses TRBV2 with TRBJ1-2; 7 bases line up with TRBD1. Per the germline V gene, CDR1 is SNHLY and CDR2 is FYNNEI. This CDR3 region has 13 residues. V was clipped by 3 bases and J by 9 bases; unmatched bases: 7. The CDR3 coding sequence is TGTGCCAGCAGTGAGACAGGGCTAAGGAGCTACACCTTC. This codes for CASSETGLRSYTF.

The chain is built from TRBV3-1 (or the pseudogene TRBV3-2) and TRBJ2-1, with 8 bases that match TRBD2. The CDR3 runs to 15 residues. Germline loops: CDR1 LGHDT, CDR2 YNNKEL (reference sequence). V lost 4 bases, J lost 2 bases, and 4 bases stayed unmatched. CDR3 in DNA: TGTGCCAGCAGCCTTGACGGGGGGGCCTACAATGAGCAGTTCTTC. It is translated as CASSLDGGAYNEQFF.

This chain links TRBV5-1 with TRBJ2-5; D gene ambiguous. Germline CDR1 and CDR2: SGHRS and YFSETQ. V was trimmed by 1 base and J by 3 bases, leaving 7 bases between them. The CDR3 spans 13 residues. CDR3 DNA: TGCGCCAGCAGCTTGAGAGTAGAAGAGACCCAGTACTTC. Translation gives CASSLRVEETQYF.

The chain links TRBV11-3 to TRBJ2-3, with D tentatively TRBD1 (5 bases). This CDR3 is built from 14 residues. Germline V lookup: CDR1 SGHNT, CDR2 YENEEA. V was pared by 5 bases and J by 0 bases, with 9 bases between. The CDR3 is CASSMTASTDTQYF. CDR3 DNA sequence: TGTGCCAGCAGCATGACAGCTAGCACAGATACGCAGTATTTT.

The chain is built from TRBV28 and TRBJ1-1; TRBD1 might be the D (5 bases). Germline CDR1 reads MDHEN; CDR2 reads SYDVKM. The V gene lost 3 bases and the J gene lost 8 bases, with 10 bases spanning the gap. This CDR3 has 12 residues. CDR3 region: CASSFPGREAFF. The DNA for the CDR3 is TGTGCCAGCAGTTTTCCAGGGCGCGAAGCTTTCTTT.

The V and J genes are TRBV27 and TRBJ2-1, with 9 bases identical to TRBD1. The germline gives CDR1 MNHEY, CDR2 SMNVEV (reference sequence). V lost 0 bases to trimming and J lost 7 bases; unmatched junction nucleotides: 7. The CDR3 consists of 16 residues. CDR3: CASSLSGDRDRNEQFF. CDR3 sequence (DNA): TGTGCCAGCAGTTTATCCGGGGACAGGGATCGAAATGAGCAGTTCTTC.

This chain connects TRBV25-1 to TRBJ1-5; tentative D call: TRBD1 (6 bases). With 4 bases removed from V and 5 bases from J, the gap between germline ends came to 12 bases. From germline, CDR1 is MGHDK and CDR2 SYGVNS. The CDR3 runs to 14 residues. The CDR3 reads CASSAAGEYQPQHF. The CDR3 DNA reads TGTGCCAGCAGTGCGGCAGGGGAATATCAGCCCCAGCATTTT.